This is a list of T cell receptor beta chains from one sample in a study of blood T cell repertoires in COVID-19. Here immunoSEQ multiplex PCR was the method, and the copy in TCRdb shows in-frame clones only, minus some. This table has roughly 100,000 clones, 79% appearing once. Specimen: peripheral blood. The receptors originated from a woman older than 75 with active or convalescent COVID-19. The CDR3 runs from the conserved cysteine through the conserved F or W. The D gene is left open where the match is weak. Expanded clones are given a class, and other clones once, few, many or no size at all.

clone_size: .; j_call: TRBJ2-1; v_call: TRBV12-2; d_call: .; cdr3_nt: TGTGCAAGTCGTTATCAGCGGTGGGGACTAGCGGGATGTGAGCAGTTCTTC; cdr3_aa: CASRYQRWGLAGCEQFF
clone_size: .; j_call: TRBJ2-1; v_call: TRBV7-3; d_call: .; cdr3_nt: TGTGCCAGCAGCTTTTCCCCGGACTTTGAGCAGTTCTTC; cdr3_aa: CASSFSPDFEQFF
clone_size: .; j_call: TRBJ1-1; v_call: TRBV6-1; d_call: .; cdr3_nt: TGTGCCAGCAGTGAAAGGCGGGGGAACACTGAAGCTTTCTTT; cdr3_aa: CASSERRGNTEAFF
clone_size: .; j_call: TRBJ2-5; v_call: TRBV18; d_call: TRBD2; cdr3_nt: TGTGCCAGCTCACCGGGACTAGCGGGAGAGACCCAGTACTTC; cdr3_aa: CASSPGLAGETQYF
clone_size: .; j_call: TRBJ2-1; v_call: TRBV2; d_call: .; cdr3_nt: TGTGCCAGCAGCCCCCGTCGGGTGGCCTCTGCATTCACTTCCTACAATGAGCAGTTCTTC; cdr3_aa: CASSPRRVASAFTSYNEQFF
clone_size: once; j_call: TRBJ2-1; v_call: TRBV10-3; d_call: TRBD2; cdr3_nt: TGTGCCACCTCCGGACTAGCCGATGAGCAGTTCTTC; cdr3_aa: CATSGLADEQFF
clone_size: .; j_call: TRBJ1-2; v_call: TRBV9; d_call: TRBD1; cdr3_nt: TGTGCCAGCAGCGTAGAACCCACAGGGGGTGGCTACACCTTC; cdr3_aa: CASSVEPTGGGYTF
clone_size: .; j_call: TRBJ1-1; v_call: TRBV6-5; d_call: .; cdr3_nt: TGTGCCAGCAGTTACACCTCCGGGGTCTCTGAAGCTTTCTTT; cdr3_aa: CASSYTSGVSEAFF
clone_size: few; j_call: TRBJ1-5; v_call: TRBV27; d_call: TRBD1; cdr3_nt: TGTGCCAGCAGTTTATTCTCCAGGGGGGGCAATCAGCCCCAGCATTTT; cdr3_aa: CASSLFSRGGNQPQHF
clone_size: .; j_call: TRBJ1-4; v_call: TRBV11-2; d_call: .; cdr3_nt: TGTGCCAGCAGCTTAGAGGCTGAGACAGCACTTTTTTTT; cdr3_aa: CASSLEAETALFF
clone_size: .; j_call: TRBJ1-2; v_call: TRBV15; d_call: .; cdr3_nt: TGTGCCACCAGCACTCCTGCTGCGGGCTACACCTTC; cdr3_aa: CATSTPAAGYTF
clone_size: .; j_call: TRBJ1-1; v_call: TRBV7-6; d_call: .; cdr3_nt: TGTGCCAGCAGCTCAAACAGCAACACTGAAGCTTTCTTT; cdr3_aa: CASSSNSNTEAFF
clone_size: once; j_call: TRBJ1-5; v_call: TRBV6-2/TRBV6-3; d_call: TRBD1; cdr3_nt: TGTGCCAGCAGCTCTCCGGCCGGGACAGGCTTTCAGCCCCAGCATTTT; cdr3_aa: CASSSPAGTGFQPQHF
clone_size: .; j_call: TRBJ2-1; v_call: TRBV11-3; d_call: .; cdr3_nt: TGTGCCAGCAGCTCGACTACCTCTTACGGCAATGAGCAGTTCTTC; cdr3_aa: CASSSTTSYGNEQFF
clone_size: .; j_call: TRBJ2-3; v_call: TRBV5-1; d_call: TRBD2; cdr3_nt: TGTGCCAGCAGCTCCCGGCTAGCGGCAGATACGCAGTATTTT; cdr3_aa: CASSSRLAADTQYF